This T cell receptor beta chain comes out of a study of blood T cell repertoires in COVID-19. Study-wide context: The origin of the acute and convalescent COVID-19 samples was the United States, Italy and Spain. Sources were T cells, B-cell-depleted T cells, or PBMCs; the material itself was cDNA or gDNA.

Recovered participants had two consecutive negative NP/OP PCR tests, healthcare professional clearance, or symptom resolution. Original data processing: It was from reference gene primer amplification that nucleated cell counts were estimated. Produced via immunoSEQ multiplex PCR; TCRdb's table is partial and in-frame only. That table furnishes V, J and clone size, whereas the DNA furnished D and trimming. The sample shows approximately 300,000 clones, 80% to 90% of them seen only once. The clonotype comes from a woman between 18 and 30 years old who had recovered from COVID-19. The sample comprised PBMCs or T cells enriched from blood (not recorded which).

The CDR3 DNA reads as TGTGCCAGCAGTGAAGCCAGCAGCGCGAGCTCCTATAATTCACCCCTCCACTTT. Amino acid sequence: CASSEASSASSYNSPLHF. This chain uses TRBV2 with TRBJ1-6; D uncertain. Per germline, CDR1 SNHLY and CDR2 FYNNEI. V was clipped by 0 bases and J by 0 bases, with 12 bases between them. The CDR3 covers 18 residues. The full variable domain, in which reference TRBV2 and TRBJ1-6 provide the parts outside the CDR3, is EPEVTQTPSHQVTQMGQEVILRCVPISNHLYFYWYRQILGQKVEFLVSFYNNEISEKSEIFDDQFSVERPDGSNFTLKIRSTKLEDSAMYFCASSEASSASSYNSPLHFGNGTRLTVT.